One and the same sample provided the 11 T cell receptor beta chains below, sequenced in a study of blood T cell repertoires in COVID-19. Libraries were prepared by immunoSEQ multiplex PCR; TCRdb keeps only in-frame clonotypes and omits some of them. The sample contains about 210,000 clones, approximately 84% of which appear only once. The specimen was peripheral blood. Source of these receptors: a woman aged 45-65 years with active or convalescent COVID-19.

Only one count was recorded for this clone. The CDR3 reads CAIAGGVGELFF. The CDR3 DNA reads as TGTGCCATCGCAGGAGGGGTCGGGGAGCTGTTTTTT. The rearrangement joins TRBV2 to TRBJ2-2; D may be TRBD2 (6 bases). The length of the CDR3 is 12 residues. Germline CDR1 and CDR2: SNHLY and FYNNEI. The germline V and J ends were trimmed by 10 bases and 7 bases, with 13 bases remaining between them. Full variable domain (missing parts from reference TRBV2 and TRBJ2-2): EPEVTQTPSHQVTQMGQEVILRCVPISNHLYFYWYRQILGQKVEFLVSFYNNEISEKSEIFDDQFSVERPDGSNFTLKIRSTKLEDSAMYFCAIAGGVGELFFGEGSRLTVL.

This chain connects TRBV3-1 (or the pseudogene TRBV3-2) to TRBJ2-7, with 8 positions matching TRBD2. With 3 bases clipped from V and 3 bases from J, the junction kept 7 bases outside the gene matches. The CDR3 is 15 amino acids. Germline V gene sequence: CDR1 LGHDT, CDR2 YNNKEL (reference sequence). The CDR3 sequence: CASSHGLAEDYEQYF. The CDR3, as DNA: TGTGCCAGCAGCCACGGACTAGCTGAAGACTACGAGCAGTACTTC.

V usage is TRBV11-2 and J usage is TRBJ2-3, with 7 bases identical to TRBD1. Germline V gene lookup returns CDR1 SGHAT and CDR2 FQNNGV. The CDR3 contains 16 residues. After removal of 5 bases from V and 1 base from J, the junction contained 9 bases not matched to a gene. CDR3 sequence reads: CASSQRGQGGTDTQYF. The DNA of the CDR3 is TGTGCCAGCAGCCAAAGGGGGCAGGGCGGCACAGATACGCAGTATTTT.

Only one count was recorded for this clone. As DNA, the CDR3 is TGCGCCAGCAGCCTGGCAGGGGGCTTCTCTGGAAACACCATATATTTT. It codes for CASSLAGGFSGNTIYF. The J gene is TRBJ1-3, the V gene TRBV5-1, with 8 bases identical to TRBD1. This CDR3 comprises 16 residues. Germline V gene sequence: CDR1 SGHRS, CDR2 YFSETQ. The J segment lost 0 bases and the V segment lost 4 bases, leaving 6 bases of the junction unmatched.

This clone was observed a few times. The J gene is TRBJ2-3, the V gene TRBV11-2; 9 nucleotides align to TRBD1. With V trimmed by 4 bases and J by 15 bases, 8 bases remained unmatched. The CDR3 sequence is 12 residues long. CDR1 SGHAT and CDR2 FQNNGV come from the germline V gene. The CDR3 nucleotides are TGTGCCAGCAGCTCCCTCGGACAGGGGAAATATTTT. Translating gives CASSSLGQGKYF.

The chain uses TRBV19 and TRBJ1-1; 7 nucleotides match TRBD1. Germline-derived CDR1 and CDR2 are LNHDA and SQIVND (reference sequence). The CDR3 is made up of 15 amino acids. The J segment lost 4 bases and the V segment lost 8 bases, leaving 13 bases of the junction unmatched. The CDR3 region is CASSIQGPRGTEAFF. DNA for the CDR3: TGTGCCAGTTCAATACAGGGGCCGAGGGGCACTGAAGCTTTCTTT.

The CDR3 protein is CASMLGTYNSPLHF. CDR3 sequence (DNA): TGTGCCAGCATGCTCGGTACCTATAATTCACCCCTCCACTTT. The chain has TRBV6-5 and TRBJ1-6; D gene ambiguous. Germline V gene sequence: CDR1 MNHEY, CDR2 SVGAGI. The germline V and J ends were trimmed by 7 bases and 2 bases, with 9 bases remaining between them. CDR3 length: 14 residues.

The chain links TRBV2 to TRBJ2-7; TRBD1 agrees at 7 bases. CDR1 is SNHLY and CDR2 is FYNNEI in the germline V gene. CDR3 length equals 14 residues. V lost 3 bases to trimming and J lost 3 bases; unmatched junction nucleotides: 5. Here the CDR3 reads CASSERDRGYEQYF. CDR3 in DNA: TGTGCCAGCAGTGAGAGGGACAGAGGCTACGAGCAGTACTTC.

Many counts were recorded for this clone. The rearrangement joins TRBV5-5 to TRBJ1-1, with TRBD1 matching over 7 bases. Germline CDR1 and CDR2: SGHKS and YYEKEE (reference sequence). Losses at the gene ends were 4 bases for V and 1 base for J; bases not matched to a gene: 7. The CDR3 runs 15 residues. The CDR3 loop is CASSPWTGKNTEAFF. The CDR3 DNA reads TGTGCCAGCAGCCCGTGGACAGGAAAGAACACTGAAGCTTTCTTT.

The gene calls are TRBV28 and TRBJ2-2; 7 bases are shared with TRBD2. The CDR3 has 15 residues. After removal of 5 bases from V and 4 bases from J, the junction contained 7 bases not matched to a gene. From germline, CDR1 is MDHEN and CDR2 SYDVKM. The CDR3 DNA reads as TGTGCCAGCAGTCCGTCAGGGAGGGGCACCGGGGAGCTGTTTTTT. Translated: CASSPSGRGTGELFF.

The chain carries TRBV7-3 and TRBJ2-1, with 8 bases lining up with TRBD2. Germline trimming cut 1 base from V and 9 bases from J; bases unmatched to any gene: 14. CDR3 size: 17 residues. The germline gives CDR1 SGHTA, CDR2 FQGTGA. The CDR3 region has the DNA TGTGCCAGCAGCTTAATGCCAGCGGGAGTCTTGCTAGGTGAGCAGTTCTTC. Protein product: CASSLMPAGVLLGEQFF.